This T cell receptor (beta chain) was captured by sequencing in a study of tumor-infiltrating lymphocytes in oesophageal squamous cell carcinoma. Via MiXCR, TCRdb re-called the PCR reads, giving one row per CDR3 protein. Among just under 20,000 distinct CDR3 sequences, around 38% were seen once, and the ten largest hold about 13%. The CDR3 contains 14 residues. Germline CDR1 SGHTA, CDR2 FQGNSA. The sequence was obtained from a male donor with esophageal squamous cell carcinoma. This chain connects TRBV7-2 to TRBJ2-1, with TRBD1 as a possible D gene (6 bases). The J call could be wrong; TRBJ2-7 is a better fit for the DNA end. The sample taken for sequencing was normal esophageal tissue next to the tumor. The CDR3 DNA reads TGTGCCAGCAGCCCCATGGGGGCCTACAATGAGCAGTACTTC. This gives the protein CASSPMGAYNEQYF.